This TCR beta chain came from a study of identifying expanded T cells in peripheral blood. CDR1 and CDR2 from the germline V gene are KGHSH and LQKENI. This CDR3 has 15 residues. V was clipped by 1 base and J by 0 bases, with 7 bases between them. Method: immunoSEQ multiplex PCR; TCRdb's copy keeps in-frame clones and lacks some. The profile covers tens of thousands of clones, with approximately 89% appearing a single time and 4.7% taken by the ten largest. Collection occurred without any documented infections or immune events in donors. The sequence came from a person aged 18 to 75 in good health. The sequencing sample was made of blood. The V call is TRBV18, the J call TRBJ2-1; D may correspond to TRBD1 or TRBD2 (6 bases each). For the CDR3, the DNA is TGTGCCAGCTCACCACAGGGGGGCTCCTACAATGAGCAGTTCTTC. Translating it yields CASSPQGGSYNEQFF.